These 21 T cell receptor beta chains came from one sample sequenced in a study of control samples from healthy donors and cancer patients. TCRdb's table, derived via immunoSEQ multiplex PCR, lists solely in-frame clones and lacks some. The sample has around 92,000 clones, 82% seen once. The sample consisted of blood. The source is a man between 60 and 75 years old in good health.

This clone turned up a few times. This chain links TRBV6-5 with TRBJ2-4, with 7 bases identical to TRBD1. Germline assignment: CDR1 MNHEY and CDR2 SVGAGI. The CDR3 has 14 residues. V trimming: 5 bases; J trimming: 0 bases; junction bases outside the gene matches: 1. CDR3 DNA: TGTGCCAGCAGTAGGGGGCAAGCCAAAAACATTCAGTACTTC. Encoded protein: CASSRGQAKNIQYF.

The genes are TRBV4-1 and TRBJ2-3; possibly TRBD2 for D (6 bases). Trimming stripped 6 bases from V and 0 bases from J, with 16 bases between. The germline CDR1 and CDR2 sequences are MGHRA and YSYEKL. The CDR3 is 16 amino acids. The CDR3 DNA is TGCGCCAGCAGGCGAGCGTGGGGGAGGAGCACAGATACGCAGTATTTT. Amino acid sequence: CASRRAWGRSTDTQYF.

The gene calls are TRBV5-1 and TRBJ2-2; no definite D call. Germline lookup yields CDR1 SGHRS and CDR2 YFSETQ. V was cut by 0 bases and J by 1 base, with 7 bases left in between. The CDR3 runs 15 residues. The CDR3, as DNA: TGCGCCAGCAGCTTGGAGGGTAGGAACACCGGGGAGCTGTTTTTT. Amino acids: CASSLEGRNTGELFF.

The chain is built from TRBV5-6 and TRBJ2-7; possibly TRBD1 for D (5 bases). V was pared by 3 bases and J by 0 bases, with 19 bases between. The CDR3 is made up of 17 amino acids. Per the germline V gene, CDR1 is SGHDT and CDR2 is YYEEEE. The CDR3 coding sequence is TGTGCCAGCAGCTCGCTCGAGGAAGGGGTTGGCTCCTACGAGCAGTACTTC. Its translation is CASSSLEEGVGSYEQYF.

This chain connects TRBV18 to TRBJ2-5; 9 positions agree with TRBD2. Germline CDR1 is KGHSH and CDR2 is LQKENI. V was pared by 1 base and J by 5 bases, with 8 bases of the junction left unmatched. This CDR3 is built from 16 residues. CDR3 amino acids: CASSPRLAELGETQYF. DNA of the CDR3: TGTGCCAGCTCACCACGACTAGCGGAGCTGGGGGAGACCCAGTACTTC.

The J gene is TRBJ2-7, the V gene TRBV7-2; D gene unclear. V dropped 2 bases and J dropped 3 bases, with 5 bases sitting between them. Germline loops: CDR1 SGHTA, CDR2 FQGNSA. The CDR3 extends over 12 amino acids. The chain's CDR3 is CASSLLNYEQYF. In DNA form, the CDR3 reads TGTGCCAGCAGCTTACTCAACTACGAGCAGTACTTC.

The CDR3 is CASSILGAGDPYNEQFF. DNA of the CDR3: TGTGCCAGTAGTATATTGGGAGCGGGAGACCCCTACAATGAGCAGTTCTTC. This sequence joins TRBV19 and TRBJ2-1; 8 nucleotides match TRBD2. The length of the CDR3 is 17 residues. The trim removed 2 bases at V and 2 bases at J, leaving 8 bases unmatched. Looked up from germline, CDR1 is LNHDA and CDR2 is SQIVND (reference sequence).

The CDR3 loop reads CASSFFRAGYEQYF. CDR3 in DNA: TGTGCCAGCAGTTTCTTCAGGGCTGGTTACGAGCAGTACTTC. This chain joins TRBV28 and TRBJ2-7; TRBD1 might be the D (5 bases). Trimming stripped 3 bases from V and 4 bases from J, with 13 bases between. CDR3 length equals 14 residues. Per the germline V gene, CDR1 is MDHEN and CDR2 is SYDVKM.

In its sample, this clone was seen a few times. CDR3 loop: CASSYEPGNTGELFF. The CDR3 nucleotides read TGTGCCAGCAGTTATGAGCCAGGGAACACCGGGGAGCTGTTTTTT. The chain employs TRBV6-5 and TRBJ2-2; D is unclear. Germline loops: CDR1 MNHEY, CDR2 SVGAGI. Trimming pared 3 bases from V and 1 base from J, leaving 9 bases between. The length of the CDR3 is 15 residues.

V and J are TRBV6-5 and TRBJ2-7; D is perhaps TRBD1 or TRBD2 (5 bases each). V lost 6 bases and J 4 bases, leaving 13 bases between the germline ends. CDR3 size: 13 residues. Germline lookup yields CDR1 MNHEY and CDR2 SVGAGI. The CDR3 loop reads CASSPGTAYEQYF. The CDR3 DNA reads TGTGCCAGCAGCCCGGGGACCGCGTACGAGCAGTACTTC.

The J gene is TRBJ1-6, the V gene TRBV5-1; D is unclear. The V and J ends lost 1 base and 6 bases respectively, with 11 bases between them. CDR3 length: 15 residues. Germline CDR1 is SGHRS and CDR2 is YFSETQ. This CDR3 is CASSLLTEPNSPLHF. The CDR3 nucleotides are TGCGCCAGCAGCTTGTTAACAGAACCTAATTCACCCCTCCACTTT.

J is TRBJ2-3 and V is TRBV20-1; 9 bases map to TRBD2. V trimming: 3 bases; J trimming: 3 bases; junction bases outside the gene matches: 7. The CDR3 has 15 amino acids. CDR1 and CDR2 (germline): DFQATT, SNEGSKA (reference sequence). CDR3 loop: CSASPSGIGTDTQYF. The DNA of the CDR3 is TGCAGTGCTAGTCCTAGCGGGATCGGTACAGATACGCAGTATTTT.

This rearrangement joins TRBV5-6 to TRBJ2-7; TRBD1 matches at 7 bases. V dropped 4 bases and J dropped 7; count of bases not matched to a gene: 5. The CDR3 sequence is 12 residues long. Per the germline V gene, CDR1 is SGHDT and CDR2 is YYEEEE. The CDR3 region is CASSTDRREQYF. Written as DNA, the CDR3 is TGTGCCAGCAGCACGGACAGGCGGGAGCAGTACTTC. The full variable domain, rest sourced from reference TRBV5-6 and TRBJ2-7, is DAGVTQSPTHLIKTRGQQVTLRCSPKSGHDTVSWYQQALGQGPQFIFQYYEEEERQRGNFPDRFSGHQFPNYSSELNVNALLLGDSALYLCASSTDRREQYFGPGTRLTVT.

The rearrangement joins TRBV30 to TRBJ1-5; 7 bases are shared with TRBD1. The germline CDR1 and CDR2 sequences are GTSNPN and SVGIG (reference sequence). V shed 1 base and J 7 bases; nucleotides not matched to a gene: 4. This CDR3 has 13 amino acids. This CDR3 is CAWSEQGRQPQHF. The CDR3 DNA is TGTGCCTGGAGTGAACAGGGGAGGCAGCCCCAGCATTTT.

The CDR3 here is CASSFLGMGSYEQYF. The CDR3 DNA sequence: TGTGCCAGCAGTTTTTTGGGGATGGGCTCCTACGAGCAGTACTTC. The J gene is TRBJ2-7, the V gene TRBV28; D gene ambiguous. The V gene's germline CDR1 is MDHEN and CDR2 SYDVKM. Trimming left V 3 bases short and J 0 bases short, with 12 bases between. This CDR3 region has 15 residues.

This clone was picked up one time. V gene TRBV7-8 combines with J gene TRBJ2-1; D perhaps matches TRBD2 (7 bases). This CDR3 has 15 residues. V lost 5 bases, J lost 4 bases, and 15 bases lay in between. Germline loops: CDR1 SGHVS, CDR2 FQNEAQ. CDR3 nucleotide sequence: TGTGCCAGCAGCCGGAGGGGGGGACGGTACAATGAGCAGTTCTTC. This codes for CASSRRGGRYNEQFF.

The chain is built from TRBV5-1 and TRBJ2-5, with a tentative D call TRBD1 (5 bases). The V and J ends lost 6 bases and 2 bases respectively, with 11 bases between them. Germline V gene lookup returns CDR1 SGHRS and CDR2 YFSETQ. The CDR3 length is 13 residues. The CDR3 DNA reads as TGCGCCAGCACCATGGACACTCAAGAGACCCAGTACTTC. The encoded protein is CASTMDTQETQYF.

This chain uses TRBV2 with TRBJ2-1; D not certain. V shed 6 bases and J shed 0 bases, with 15 bases lying between them. Germline lookup yields CDR1 SNHLY and CDR2 FYNNEI. This CDR3 contains 16 residues. Written as DNA, the CDR3 is TGTGCCAGCAGCCAAGCCCCGGAGAGCTCCTACAATGAGCAGTTCTTC. It encodes CASSQAPESSYNEQFF.

The rearrangement joins TRBV19 to TRBJ2-3, with 7 positions matching TRBD1. J was trimmed by 4 bases and V by 4 bases; bases with no gene match: 5. Germline V gives CDR1 LNHDA, CDR2 SQIVND (reference sequence). This CDR3 is built from 14 residues. CDR3 sequence reads: CASSKGQVPDTQYF. DNA of the CDR3: TGTGCCAGTAGTAAAGGACAGGTTCCAGATACGCAGTATTTT.

This clone has a count of ten or more. The chain combines TRBV29-1 with TRBJ2-7; D is ambiguous. The germline V gene encodes CDR1 SQVTM and CDR2 ANQGSEA. The CDR3 is made up of 13 amino acids. V was clipped by 4 bases and J by 3 bases, with 13 bases between them. In DNA form, the CDR3 reads TGCAGCGTTGGGCCCGGTAGGGTCTACGAGCAGTACTTC. This sequence encodes CSVGPGRVYEQYF.

This chain connects TRBV30 to TRBJ2-6; 8 nucleotides align to TRBD1. CDR1 and CDR2 (germline): GTSNPN, SVGIG (reference sequence). J was trimmed by 3 bases and V by 2 bases; bases with no gene match: 3. The CDR3 loop spans 15 amino acids. CDR3 bases: TGTGCCTGGAGTCCAACAGGGGGTGGGGCCAACGTCCTGACTTTC. This codes for CAWSPTGGGANVLTF.